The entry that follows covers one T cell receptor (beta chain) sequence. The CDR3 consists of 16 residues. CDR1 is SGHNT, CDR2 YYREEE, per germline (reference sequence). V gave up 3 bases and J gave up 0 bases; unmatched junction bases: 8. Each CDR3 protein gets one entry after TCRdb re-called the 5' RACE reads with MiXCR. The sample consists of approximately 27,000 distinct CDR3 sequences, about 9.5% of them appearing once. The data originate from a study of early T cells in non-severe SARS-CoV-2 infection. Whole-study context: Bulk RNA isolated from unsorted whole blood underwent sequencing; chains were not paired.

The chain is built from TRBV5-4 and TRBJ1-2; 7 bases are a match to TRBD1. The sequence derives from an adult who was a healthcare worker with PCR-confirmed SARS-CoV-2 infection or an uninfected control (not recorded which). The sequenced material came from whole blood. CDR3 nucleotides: TGTGCCAGCAGCTGGACGACAGGGAGGACTAACTATGGCTACACCTTC. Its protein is CASSWTTGRTNYGYTF.